The 8 T cell receptor beta chains below all came from one sample that was sequenced in a study of blood T cell repertoires in COVID-19. Libraries were prepared by immunoSEQ multiplex PCR; TCRdb keeps only in-frame clonotypes and omits some of them. The table lists 30,000 to 40,000 clones, around 84% of them singletons. Sequencing was performed on peripheral blood. The receptors were sampled from a man aged 60 to 69 with COVID-19, enrolled during active disease.

V gene TRBV27 combines with J gene TRBJ1-6; 8 nucleotides match TRBD1. From germline, CDR1 is MNHEY and CDR2 SMNVEV (reference sequence). This CDR3 contains 16 residues. V trimming: 3 bases; J trimming: 10 bases; junction bases outside the gene matches: 11. The CDR3 bases are TGTGCCAGCAGTTTCGGACAGGGCCGCCTGGGATCACCCCTCCACTTT. Translated, it gives CASSFGQGRLGSPLHF.

The chain joins TRBV19 to TRBJ2-1, with D perhaps TRBD1 (6 bases). Germline V gives CDR1 LNHDA, CDR2 SQIVND (reference sequence). V lost 5 bases and J 8 bases, leaving 16 bases between the germline ends. The length of the CDR3 is 14 residues. CDR3 sequence (DNA): TGTGCCAGTAGTCTCCAAGGACAGCCGGATGAGCAGTTCTTC. This encodes CASSLQGQPDEQFF. The full variable domain, completed using reference TRBV19 and TRBJ2-1, is DGGITQSPKYLFRKEGQNVTLSCEQNLNHDAMYWYRQDPGQGLRLIYYSQIVNDFQKGDIAEGYSVSREKKESFPLTVTSAQKNPTAFYLCASSLQGQPDEQFFGPGTRLTVL.

The chain is built from TRBV28 and TRBJ2-1; TRBD2 matches at 10 bases. The junction had 7 bases not matched to a gene; V was cut back by 7 bases and J by 4 bases. CDR1 is MDHEN and CDR2 is SYDVKM in the germline V gene. The CDR3 length is 15 residues. In DNA, the CDR3 is TGTGCCAGCATCGATAGCGGGAGGCTTTACAATGAGCAGTTCTTC. This translates into CASIDSGRLYNEQFF.

This chain uses TRBV6-5 with TRBJ2-7; tentative D call: TRBD1 (6 bases). The CDR3 has 16 amino acids. From germline, CDR1 is MNHEY and CDR2 SVGAGI. The V end was cut by 0 bases, the J end by 1 base, with 13 bases between. CDR3 sequence reads: CASSYSSGAGSYEQYF. The CDR3 region has the DNA TGTGCCAGCAGTTACTCGTCAGGGGCTGGGTCCTACGAGCAGTACTTC.

The chain links TRBV25-1 to TRBJ2-7, with 7 positions matching TRBD1. Looked up from germline, CDR1 is MGHDK and CDR2 is SYGVNS. The ends lost 4 bases at V and 4 bases at J; junction bases unmatched: 7. The CDR3 length is 14 residues. CDR3 DNA sequence: TGTGCCAGCAGTGTCCCGGGACAGCCGTACGAGCAGTACTTC. Translated, it gives CASSVPGQPYEQYF.

The V gene is TRBV7-9, the J gene TRBJ2-5; 9 nucleotides line up with TRBD1. The CDR3 runs to 14 residues. Trimming removed 5 bases from V and 4 bases from J; junction bases left unmatched: 5. CDR1 is SEHNR and CDR2 is FQNEAQ in the germline V gene (reference sequence). The CDR3 loop reads CASSPGQGGETQYF. In DNA form, the CDR3 reads TGTGCCAGCAGCCCGGGACAGGGAGGAGAGACCCAGTACTTC.

This chain connects TRBV29-1 to TRBJ1-1; no firm D call. Germline V lookup: CDR1 SQVTM, CDR2 ANQGSEA. Deletions cut 4 bases from V and 0 bases from J, with 6 bases between. The CDR3 totals 12 residues. The CDR3 DNA reads as TGCAGCGTTGGGGCTATGAACACTGAAGCTTTCTTT. Residues: CSVGAMNTEAFF. The whole variable domain, remainder taken from reference TRBV29-1 and TRBJ1-1, is SAVISQKPSRDICQRGTSLTIQCQVDSQVTMMFWYRQQPGQSLTLIATANQGSEATYESGFVIDKFPISRPNLTFSTLTVSNMSPEDSSIYLCSVGAMNTEAFFGQGTRLTVV.

This clone came up once. This rearrangement joins TRBV10-3 to TRBJ2-1; TRBD1 matches 10 bases. The ends lost 8 bases at V and 8 bases at J; junction bases unmatched: 12. The germline gives CDR1 ENHRY, CDR2 SYGVKD. This CDR3 spans 15 amino acids. CDR3 amino acids: CAIAPTGGVFYEQFF. The DNA for the CDR3 is TGTGCCATCGCTCCGACAGGGGGCGTATTCTATGAGCAGTTCTTC.